Listed below are T cell receptor beta chains from one sample, sequenced in a study of blood T cell repertoires in COVID-19. Data came from immunoSEQ multiplex PCR; TCRdb stores just in-frame clones and leaves some out. Among about 150,000 clones, roughly 78% were seen once, and the ten largest hold about 1.8%. The sequencing sample was made of peripheral blood. The receptors stem from a man aged 80 or over with acute or convalescent COVID-19. CDR3s include the opening cysteine and the closing phenylalanine or tryptophan. The order of the fields is CDR3 length, V gene, J gene, clone size, D gene, CDR3 protein, CDR3 DNA. The D gene is left open where the match is weak. The size field is filled for only some rows; it gives once, few, many or a size class.

CDR3 length: 13
V gene: TRBV19
J gene: TRBJ1-1
clone size: NA
D gene: NA
CDR3 protein: CASSQQGRTEAFF
CDR3 DNA: TGTGCCAGTAGTCAACAGGGTCGCACTGAAGCTTTCTTT

CDR3 length: 14
V gene: TRBV5-1
J gene: TRBJ1-1
clone size: NA
D gene: NA
CDR3 protein: CASSLGRENTEAFF
CDR3 DNA: TGCGCCAGCAGCTTGGGGCGGGAAAACACTGAAGCTTTCTTT

CDR3 length: 15
V gene: TRBV29-1
J gene: TRBJ1-1
clone size: few
D gene: NA
CDR3 protein: CSVLPHGARDTEAFF
CDR3 DNA: TGCAGCGTCCTCCCACATGGCGCCCGGGACACTGAAGCTTTCTTT

CDR3 length: 16
V gene: TRBV18
J gene: TRBJ2-3
clone size: NA
D gene: NA
CDR3 protein: CASSPPSQGRTDTQYF
CDR3 DNA: TGTGCCAGCTCACCACCGAGTCAGGGCAGGACAGATACGCAGTATTTT

CDR3 length: 14
V gene: TRBV15
J gene: TRBJ1-1
clone size: NA
D gene: TRBD1
CDR3 protein: CATSRGGTATEAFF
CDR3 DNA: TGTGCCACCAGCAGAGGTGGGACAGCCACTGAAGCTTTCTTT

CDR3 length: 16
V gene: TRBV19
J gene: TRBJ2-1
clone size: NA
D gene: TRBD1
CDR3 protein: CASSPTGFSTYNEQFF
CDR3 DNA: TGTGCCAGTAGTCCGACAGGGTTTAGTACCTACAATGAGCAGTTCTTC

CDR3 length: 13
V gene: TRBV19
J gene: TRBJ1-5
clone size: many
D gene: TRBD1
CDR3 protein: CASSRQGWQPQHF
CDR3 DNA: TGTGCCAGTAGTCGACAGGGGTGGCAGCCCCAGCATTTT

CDR3 length: 16
V gene: TRBV24-1
J gene: TRBJ2-1
clone size: NA
D gene: TRBD1
CDR3 protein: CATSDLGTGKKDEQFF
CDR3 DNA: TGTGCCACCAGTGATTTGGGGACAGGGAAGAAGGATGAGCAGTTCTTC

CDR3 length: 13
V gene: TRBV6-5
J gene: TRBJ1-5
clone size: NA
D gene: NA
CDR3 protein: CASSRSGDQPQHF
CDR3 DNA: TGTGCCAGCAGTAGATCAGGCGATCAGCCCCAGCATTTT

CDR3 length: 16
V gene: TRBV11-3
J gene: TRBJ2-1
clone size: NA
D gene: TRBD2
CDR3 protein: CASSLTSGSFRNEQFF
CDR3 DNA: TGTGCCAGCAGCTTAACTAGCGGGTCTTTTAGGAATGAGCAGTTCTTC

CDR3 length: 12
V gene: TRBV29-1
J gene: TRBJ2-7
clone size: NA
D gene: TRBD1
CDR3 protein: CSVGQVSYEQYF
CDR3 DNA: TGCAGCGTGGGACAGGTATCCTACGAGCAGTACTTC

CDR3 length: 13
V gene: TRBV14
J gene: TRBJ1-2
clone size: NA
D gene: NA
CDR3 protein: CASSPRAKDGYTF
CDR3 DNA: TGTGCCAGCAGCCCGAGGGCAAAGGATGGCTACACCTTC

CDR3 length: 13
V gene: TRBV7-3
J gene: TRBJ2-5
clone size: NA
D gene: NA
CDR3 protein: CASSERTKETQYF
CDR3 DNA: TGTGCCAGCAGCGAAAGGACTAAAGAGACCCAGTACTTC

CDR3 length: 16
V gene: TRBV11-2
J gene: TRBJ2-1
clone size: NA
D gene: TRBD1
CDR3 protein: CASSLQGDSSYNEQFF
CDR3 DNA: TGTGCCAGCAGCCTCCAGGGGGACAGCTCCTACAATGAGCAGTTCTTC

CDR3 length: 16
V gene: TRBV5-1
J gene: TRBJ1-4
clone size: NA
D gene: NA
CDR3 protein: CASSLAGGGEGEKLFF
CDR3 DNA: TGCGCCAGCAGCTTGGCCGGCGGGGGCGAAGGGGAAAAACTGTTTTTT

CDR3 length: 15
V gene: TRBV19
J gene: TRBJ1-2
clone size: NA
D gene: TRBD1
CDR3 protein: CASRVTGEYGYGYTF
CDR3 DNA: TGTGCCAGTAGAGTGACAGGGGAGTACGGCTATGGCTACACCTTC

CDR3 length: 15
V gene: TRBV25-1
J gene: TRBJ1-1
clone size: NA
D gene: TRBD1
CDR3 protein: CASSGFFLDRGEAFF
CDR3 DNA: TGTGCCAGCAGTGGGTTTTTTTTGGACAGGGGAGAAGCTTTCTTT

CDR3 length: 15
V gene: TRBV19
J gene: TRBJ2-2
clone size: NA
D gene: TRBD2
CDR3 protein: CASSKSGGRTGELFF
CDR3 DNA: TGTGCCAGTAGTAAGAGCGGGGGGAGGACCGGGGAGCTGTTTTTT

CDR3 length: 16
V gene: TRBV5-1
J gene: TRBJ1-4
clone size: few
D gene: NA
CDR3 protein: CASSLMAGGSNEKLFF
CDR3 DNA: TGCGCCAGCAGCTTGATGGCCGGGGGGTCTAATGAAAAACTGTTTTTT

CDR3 length: 14
V gene: TRBV6-5
J gene: TRBJ2-3
clone size: NA
D gene: NA
CDR3 protein: CASSTGGDTDTQYF
CDR3 DNA: TGTGCCAGCAGTACCGGGGGTGACACAGATACGCAGTATTTT

CDR3 length: 13
V gene: TRBV6-5
J gene: TRBJ1-3
clone size: few
D gene: NA
CDR3 protein: CASSYKGGDTIYF
CDR3 DNA: TGTGCCAGCAGTTACAAGGGAGGGGACACCATATATTTT

CDR3 length: 13
V gene: TRBV7-8
J gene: TRBJ1-1
clone size: NA
D gene: NA
CDR3 protein: CASSLAPGTEAFF
CDR3 DNA: TGTGCCAGCAGCTTAGCACCGGGGACTGAAGCTTTCTTT

CDR3 length: 16
V gene: TRBV30
J gene: TRBJ1-4
clone size: NA
D gene: NA
CDR3 protein: CAWRPGVGWANEKLFF
CDR3 DNA: TGTGCCTGGAGGCCCGGGGTTGGGTGGGCTAATGAAAAACTGTTTTTT

CDR3 length: 17
V gene: TRBV5-5
J gene: TRBJ1-2
clone size: NA
D gene: TRBD1
CDR3 protein: CASSLSLGQGPFYGYTF
CDR3 DNA: TGTGCCAGCAGCTTGTCCTTGGGACAGGGCCCTTTTTATGGCTACACCTTC

CDR3 length: 15
V gene: TRBV11-3
J gene: TRBJ2-3
clone size: once
D gene: NA
CDR3 protein: CASSSQDSRTDTQYF
CDR3 DNA: TGTGCCAGCAGCTCCCAGGACTCTCGCACAGATACGCAGTATTTT

CDR3 length: 16
V gene: TRBV9
J gene: TRBJ2-3
clone size: NA
D gene: TRBD2
CDR3 protein: CASSVGLAGNTDTQYF
CDR3 DNA: TGTGCCAGCAGCGTAGGACTAGCGGGGAACACAGATACGCAGTATTTT

CDR3 length: 16
V gene: TRBV28
J gene: TRBJ1-3
clone size: NA
D gene: TRBD1
CDR3 protein: CASSLLDRGLGNTIYF
CDR3 DNA: TGTGCCAGCAGTTTATTAGACAGGGGGCTTGGAAACACCATATATTTT

CDR3 length: 12
V gene: TRBV11-3
J gene: TRBJ2-5
clone size: NA
D gene: TRBD1
CDR3 protein: CASSRQGETQYF
CDR3 DNA: TGTGCCAGCAGTCGACAGGGAGAGACCCAGTACTTC

CDR3 length: 16
V gene: TRBV4-2
J gene: TRBJ2-7
clone size: once
D gene: TRBD1
CDR3 protein: CASSRERTGSFYEQYF
CDR3 DNA: TGTGCCAGCAGCCGAGAGAGGACAGGGAGTTTTTACGAGCAGTACTTC

CDR3 length: 14
V gene: TRBV7-3
J gene: TRBJ2-7
clone size: once
D gene: TRBD1
CDR3 protein: CASGPRTGLSEQYF
CDR3 DNA: TGTGCCAGCGGCCCGAGGACAGGGCTTAGTGAGCAGTACTTC

CDR3 length: 17
V gene: TRBV11-2
J gene: TRBJ2-7
clone size: NA
D gene: NA
CDR3 protein: CASSSTVRRGNSYEQYF
CDR3 DNA: TGTGCCAGCAGCTCGACGGTACGGCGGGGCAACTCCTACGAGCAGTACTTC

CDR3 length: 15
V gene: TRBV27
J gene: TRBJ1-2
clone size: NA
D gene: TRBD1
CDR3 protein: CASRRQQGMAYGYTF
CDR3 DNA: TGTGCCAGCAGACGTCAACAGGGGATGGCCTATGGCTACACCTTC

CDR3 length: 13
V gene: TRBV9
J gene: TRBJ1-1
clone size: NA
D gene: NA
CDR3 protein: CASRAPDGNEAFF
CDR3 DNA: TGTGCCAGCAGGGCCCCTGACGGGAATGAAGCTTTCTTT

CDR3 length: 15
V gene: TRBV7-9
J gene: TRBJ1-2
clone size: few
D gene: TRBD1
CDR3 protein: CASSLETGGVRGYTF
CDR3 DNA: TGTGCCAGCAGCTTAGAAACAGGGGGAGTGCGTGGCTACACCTTC

CDR3 length: 17
V gene: TRBV4-2
J gene: TRBJ2-5
clone size: NA
D gene: TRBD2
CDR3 protein: CASSQVVSGGRWETQYF
CDR3 DNA: TGTGCCAGCAGCCAAGTCGTATCGGGGGGGCGTTGGGAGACCCAGTACTTC

CDR3 length: 13
V gene: TRBV12-5
J gene: TRBJ2-2
clone size: NA
D gene: NA
CDR3 protein: CASGLATNGELFF
CDR3 DNA: TGTGCTAGTGGTTTGGCGACTAACGGGGAGCTGTTTTTT

CDR3 length: 13
V gene: TRBV3-1/TRBV3-2
J gene: TRBJ1-1
clone size: NA
D gene: NA
CDR3 protein: CASSQDDYTEAFF
CDR3 DNA: TGTGCCAGCAGCCAAGATGACTACACTGAAGCTTTCTTT

CDR3 length: 14
V gene: TRBV28
J gene: TRBJ1-3
clone size: NA
D gene: NA
CDR3 protein: CASSREASGNTIYF
CDR3 DNA: TGTGCCAGCAGTAGAGAAGCCTCTGGAAACACCATATATTTT

CDR3 length: 12
V gene: TRBV6-1
J gene: TRBJ1-2
clone size: few
D gene: NA
CDR3 protein: CASSEVVSGYTF
CDR3 DNA: TGTGCCAGCAGTGAAGTTGTTAGTGGCTACACCTTC

CDR3 length: 13
V gene: TRBV6-5
J gene: TRBJ2-7
clone size: NA
D gene: TRBD1
CDR3 protein: CATGQGSSYEQYF
CDR3 DNA: TGTGCCACCGGACAGGGGAGCTCCTACGAGCAGTACTTC

CDR3 length: 16
V gene: TRBV5-1
J gene: TRBJ2-7
clone size: NA
D gene: TRBD1
CDR3 protein: CASSNIEGAIPYEQYF
CDR3 DNA: TGCGCCAGCAGCAATATCGAGGGGGCAATCCCCTACGAGCAGTACTTC

CDR3 length: 14
V gene: TRBV5-4
J gene: TRBJ2-5
clone size: NA
D gene: TRBD1
CDR3 protein: CASTVGQGPETQYF
CDR3 DNA: TGTGCCAGCACCGTTGGACAGGGGCCAGAGACCCAGTACTTC

CDR3 length: 11
V gene: TRBV21-1
J gene: TRBJ1-2
clone size: NA
D gene: NA
CDR3 protein: CARTGSYGYTF
CDR3 DNA: TGTGCCAGAACAGGGAGCTATGGCTACACCTTC

CDR3 length: 15
V gene: TRBV9
J gene: TRBJ1-1
clone size: few
D gene: NA
CDR3 protein: CASSVALTGNTEAFF
CDR3 DNA: TGTGCCAGCAGCGTAGCTCTTACAGGGAACACTGAAGCTTTCTTT

CDR3 length: 17
V gene: TRBV5-1
J gene: TRBJ2-2
clone size: NA
D gene: TRBD2
CDR3 protein: CASSSGLAGGHTGELFF
CDR3 DNA: TGCGCCAGCAGCTCCGGACTAGCGGGGGGGCACACCGGGGAGCTGTTTTTT

CDR3 length: 16
V gene: TRBV30
J gene: TRBJ2-5
clone size: NA
D gene: TRBD2
CDR3 protein: CAWTPGLAGGLETQYF
CDR3 DNA: TGTGCCTGGACGCCGGGACTAGCGGGGGGGCTGGAGACCCAGTACTTC